These T cell receptor beta chains were read from a single sample in a study of OX40 agonist ivuxolimab in advanced cancers. TCRdb's table, derived via immunoSEQ multiplex PCR, lists solely in-frame clones and lacks some. The profile covers roughly 70,000 clones, with 85% appearing a single time and approximately 0.78% taken by the ten largest. Sequenced material: CD4+ or CD8+ T cells sorted from blood, taken in a trial of the OX40 agonist ivuxolimab. These receptors all stem from an adult with an advanced solid tumor such as melanoma, head and neck, liver or kidney cancer. Both conserved end residues are part of each CDR3. A D gene is named only where the DNA matches it firmly. Not all rows give a size; the values are once, few, many and, for expanded clones, a class.

CDR3 protein: CASSYFGRSSYEQYF
CDR3 DNA: TGTGCCAGCAGTTACTTTGGACGGAGCTCTTACGAGCAGTACTTC
D gene: -
J gene: TRBJ2-7
V gene: TRBV6-5
clone size: once

CDR3 protein: CASSLTVRGLGNEQFF
CDR3 DNA: TGCGCCAGCAGCTTAACGGTCAGGGGGTTAGGGAATGAGCAGTTCTTC
D gene: TRBD1
J gene: TRBJ2-1
V gene: TRBV5-1
clone size: -

CDR3 protein: CASSTLGGDGQPQHF
CDR3 DNA: TGCGCCAGCAGCACCCTCGGGGGGGACGGGCAGCCCCAGCATTTT
D gene: -
J gene: TRBJ1-5
V gene: TRBV5-1
clone size: -

CDR3 protein: CASRTRGASGSQETQYF
CDR3 DNA: TGTGCCAGCAGAACTAGGGGGGCTAGCGGCTCACAAGAGACCCAGTACTTC
D gene: -
J gene: TRBJ2-5
V gene: TRBV11-2
clone size: -

CDR3 protein: CASSHVAGTSGQRVYEQYF
CDR3 DNA: TGTGCCAGCTCACACGTTGCCGGGACTAGCGGACAGAGAGTCTACGAGCAGTACTTC
D gene: TRBD2
J gene: TRBJ2-7
V gene: TRBV18
clone size: once

CDR3 protein: CASRADPSGYTF
CDR3 DNA: TGTGCCAGCCGGGCAGATCCGTCTGGCTACACCTTC
D gene: -
J gene: TRBJ1-2
V gene: TRBV5-6
clone size: -

CDR3 protein: CASSLSDRTNTEAFF
CDR3 DNA: TGTGCCAGCAGCCTCTCGGACAGGACGAACACTGAAGCTTTCTTT
D gene: TRBD1
J gene: TRBJ1-1
V gene: TRBV4-2
clone size: few

CDR3 protein: CASSRTGNTEAFF
CDR3 DNA: TGTGCCAGCAGCAGGACAGGGAACACTGAAGCTTTCTTT
D gene: TRBD1
J gene: TRBJ1-1
V gene: TRBV5-4
clone size: -

CDR3 protein: CASSLSRLVRSEQYF
CDR3 DNA: TGTGCCAGCAGTTTATCCCGACTAGTTAGGAGCGAGCAGTACTTC
D gene: -
J gene: TRBJ2-7
V gene: TRBV27
clone size: -

CDR3 protein: CASSERPGGNTQYF
CDR3 DNA: TGCGCCAGCAGTGAACGGCCAGGCGGGAATACGCAGTATTTT
D gene: -
J gene: TRBJ2-3
V gene: TRBV10-1
clone size: -

CDR3 protein: CASSLAGTQTYEQYF
CDR3 DNA: TGTGCCAGCAGCTTAGCTGGGACGCAAACCTACGAGCAGTACTTC
D gene: -
J gene: TRBJ2-7
V gene: TRBV7-2
clone size: -

CDR3 protein: CASSILPGGRRLGYGYTF
CDR3 DNA: TGTGCCAGTAGTATCCTGCCCGGGGGCAGGCGTCTAGGGTATGGCTACACCTTC
D gene: -
J gene: TRBJ1-2
V gene: TRBV19
clone size: -

CDR3 protein: CASSTGLVYSEQYF
CDR3 DNA: TGCGCCAGCAGCACGGGACTCGTTTATTCAGAGCAGTACTTC
D gene: -
J gene: TRBJ2-7
V gene: TRBV5-1
clone size: -

CDR3 protein: CASSQVGGVSYGYTF
CDR3 DNA: TGCGCCAGCAGCCAAGTCGGGGGTGTAAGCTATGGCTACACCTTC
D gene: -
J gene: TRBJ1-2
V gene: TRBV4-3
clone size: -

CDR3 protein: CASSWGLLYEQYF
CDR3 DNA: TGTGCCAGCAGTTGGGGCCTACTATACGAGCAGTACTTC
D gene: -
J gene: TRBJ2-7
V gene: TRBV28
clone size: -

CDR3 protein: CAISDRTNEQFF
CDR3 DNA: TGTGCCATCAGTGACAGAACCAATGAGCAGTTCTTC
D gene: -
J gene: TRBJ2-1
V gene: TRBV10-3
clone size: -

CDR3 protein: CASRSAGGPNEQYF
CDR3 DNA: TGTGCCAGCAGATCAGCGGGAGGGCCCAACGAGCAGTACTTC
D gene: TRBD2
J gene: TRBJ2-7
V gene: TRBV6-5
clone size: -

CDR3 protein: CASSPDRVREYGYTF
CDR3 DNA: TGCGCCAGCAGCCCGGACAGGGTCCGCGAGTATGGCTACACCTTC
D gene: TRBD1
J gene: TRBJ1-2
V gene: TRBV5-1
clone size: -

CDR3 protein: CASSLVTVTDTQYF
CDR3 DNA: TGCGCCAGCAGCTTGGTAACAGTCACAGATACGCAGTATTTT
D gene: -
J gene: TRBJ2-3
V gene: TRBV5-1
clone size: -

CDR3 protein: CASSFTRDSSNQPQHF
CDR3 DNA: TGTGCCAGCAGTTTCACCAGGGACAGCTCGAATCAGCCCCAGCATTTT
D gene: TRBD1
J gene: TRBJ1-5
V gene: TRBV28
clone size: -

CDR3 protein: CASSGTSGSYEQYF
CDR3 DNA: TGTGCCAGCAGCGGGACTAGCGGCTCCTACGAGCAGTACTTC
D gene: TRBD2
J gene: TRBJ2-7
V gene: TRBV6-6
clone size: -

CDR3 protein: CSVGRGPLTGELFF
CDR3 DNA: TGCAGCGTTGGCAGGGGGCCTTTGACCGGGGAGCTGTTTTTT
D gene: TRBD1
J gene: TRBJ2-2
V gene: TRBV29-1
clone size: -

CDR3 protein: CASSYPNSPLHF
CDR3 DNA: TGTGCCAGCAGTTACCCTAATTCACCCCTCCACTTT
D gene: -
J gene: TRBJ1-6
V gene: TRBV6-5
clone size: -

CDR3 protein: CASSEGRNRGFEPQHF
CDR3 DNA: TGTGCCAGCAGTGAAGGGAGGAACAGGGGATTTGAGCCCCAGCATTTT
D gene: TRBD1
J gene: TRBJ1-5
V gene: TRBV2
clone size: -

CDR3 protein: CASTYRSAQYF
CDR3 DNA: TGTGCCAGCACCTACCGTTCAGCCCAGTACTTC
D gene: -
J gene: TRBJ2-5
V gene: TRBV6-5
clone size: -

CDR3 protein: CASSPEDGRETQYF
CDR3 DNA: TGTGCCAGCAGCCCGGAGGATGGGCGAGAGACCCAGTACTTC
D gene: -
J gene: TRBJ2-5
V gene: TRBV6-1
clone size: -

CDR3 protein: CASLRDRGGSGANVLTF
CDR3 DNA: TGTGCCAGCCTCCGGGACAGGGGAGGCTCTGGGGCCAACGTCCTGACTTTC
D gene: TRBD1
J gene: TRBJ2-6
V gene: TRBV19
clone size: -

CDR3 protein: CASSRGGVSSGNTIYF
CDR3 DNA: TGTGCCAGCAGTCGTGGAGGGGTTAGCTCTGGAAACACCATATATTTT
D gene: -
J gene: TRBJ1-3
V gene: TRBV2
clone size: -

CDR3 protein: CASSSRRWQKETQYF
CDR3 DNA: TGTGCCAGCAGCTCGAGGAGGTGGCAGAAAGAGACCCAGTACTTC
D gene: -
J gene: TRBJ2-5
V gene: TRBV5-4
clone size: -

CDR3 protein: CASRPWAGGTEAFF
CDR3 DNA: TGTGCCAGCAGGCCCTGGGCGGGAGGCACTGAAGCTTTCTTT
D gene: -
J gene: TRBJ1-1
V gene: TRBV7-2
clone size: -

CDR3 protein: CASSRGQGYNSPLHF
CDR3 DNA: TGTGCCAGCAGCCGTGGACAGGGTTATAATTCACCCCTCCACTTT
D gene: TRBD1
J gene: TRBJ1-6
V gene: TRBV14
clone size: -

CDR3 protein: CASSYLDQPQHF
CDR3 DNA: TGTGCCAGCAGTTACCTTGATCAGCCCCAGCATTTT
D gene: -
J gene: TRBJ1-5
V gene: TRBV6-6
clone size: -

CDR3 protein: CASLRVGGNTEAFF
CDR3 DNA: TGTGCCAGTCTTAGGGTAGGAGGGAACACTGAAGCTTTCTTT
D gene: -
J gene: TRBJ1-1
V gene: TRBV7-8
clone size: once

CDR3 protein: CASSFSYNEQFF
CDR3 DNA: TGTGCCAGCAGTTTTAGCTACAATGAGCAGTTCTTC
D gene: -
J gene: TRBJ2-1
V gene: TRBV28
clone size: -

CDR3 protein: CASSLGSPSGTDEQFF
CDR3 DNA: TGTGCCAGCAGCTTAGGGTCCCCTAGCGGGACGGATGAGCAGTTCTTC
D gene: TRBD2
J gene: TRBJ2-1
V gene: TRBV11-2
clone size: few

CDR3 protein: CASSESGFGELFF
CDR3 DNA: TGTGCCAGCAGTGAATCAGGGTTCGGGGAGCTGTTTTTT
D gene: -
J gene: TRBJ2-2
V gene: TRBV2
clone size: -

CDR3 protein: CASSPQGNNSPLHF
CDR3 DNA: TGTGCCAGCAGCCCACAGGGGAATAATTCACCCCTCCACTTT
D gene: TRBD1
J gene: TRBJ1-6
V gene: TRBV5-3
clone size: -

CDR3 protein: CASGLAGAEQYF
CDR3 DNA: TGTGCTAGTGGTTTGGCGGGGGCCGAGCAGTACTTC
D gene: -
J gene: TRBJ2-7
V gene: TRBV12-5
clone size: -

CDR3 protein: CASSREAGREQFF
CDR3 DNA: TGTGCCAGCAGTAGGGAAGCGGGACGAGAGCAGTTCTTC
D gene: TRBD2
J gene: TRBJ2-1
V gene: TRBV6-5
clone size: -

CDR3 protein: CASSLFPGNTIYF
CDR3 DNA: TGTGCCAGCAGCTTATTTCCTGGAAACACCATATATTTT
D gene: -
J gene: TRBJ1-3
V gene: TRBV7-9
clone size: -

CDR3 protein: CASSPGQGNEAFF
CDR3 DNA: TGTGCCAGCAGTCCGGGACAGGGGAATGAAGCTTTCTTT
D gene: TRBD1
J gene: TRBJ1-1
V gene: TRBV6-6
clone size: -

CDR3 protein: CASSSSIGGGAAYTGELFF
CDR3 DNA: TGTGCCAGCAGCTCATCAATCGGCGGGGGGGCCGCCTACACCGGGGAGCTGTTTTTT
D gene: TRBD2
J gene: TRBJ2-2
V gene: TRBV11-2
clone size: -

CDR3 protein: CAHGGPYEQYF
CDR3 DNA: TGTGCCCATGGGGGGCCCTACGAGCAGTACTTC
D gene: -
J gene: TRBJ2-7
V gene: TRBV28
clone size: -

CDR3 protein: CASQGAQEQYF
CDR3 DNA: TGTGCCAGTCAGGGGGCTCAGGAGCAGTACTTC
D gene: TRBD1
J gene: TRBJ2-7
V gene: TRBV2
clone size: once

CDR3 protein: CSVAGQGRYEQYF
CDR3 DNA: TGCAGCGTTGCCGGACAGGGAAGATACGAGCAGTACTTC
D gene: TRBD1
J gene: TRBJ2-7
V gene: TRBV29-1
clone size: -

CDR3 protein: CASSLRDRVDYGYTF
CDR3 DNA: TGTGCCAGCAGTTTAAGGGACAGGGTAGACTATGGCTACACCTTC
D gene: TRBD1
J gene: TRBJ1-2
V gene: TRBV28
clone size: -

CDR3 protein: CASSSPNQPQHF
CDR3 DNA: TGTGCCAGTAGTTCTCCTAATCAGCCCCAGCATTTT
D gene: -
J gene: TRBJ1-5
V gene: TRBV19
clone size: once

CDR3 protein: CAWSPPLRGSWGSNQPQHF
CDR3 DNA: TGTGCCTGGAGCCCCCCGCTAAGGGGCTCCTGGGGTAGCAATCAGCCCCAGCATTTT
D gene: -
J gene: TRBJ1-5
V gene: TRBV30
clone size: -

CDR3 protein: CASSSLGGRKNEQFF
CDR3 DNA: TGTGCCAGCAGTTCACTTGGCGGGAGGAAAAATGAGCAGTTCTTC
D gene: TRBD2
J gene: TRBJ2-1
V gene: TRBV28
clone size: -

CDR3 protein: CASSPPRGQNYEQYF
CDR3 DNA: TGTGCCAGCAGTCCACCTCGGGGACAGAACTACGAGCAGTACTTC
D gene: TRBD1
J gene: TRBJ2-7
V gene: TRBV28
clone size: -

CDR3 protein: CASSHPPGPRSNQPQHF
CDR3 DNA: TGCGCCAGCAGCCACCCACCGGGACCCCGGAGCAATCAGCCCCAGCATTTT
D gene: -
J gene: TRBJ1-5
V gene: TRBV4-1
clone size: -

CDR3 protein: CASSLAPGLSYEQYF
CDR3 DNA: TGTGCCAGCAGCTTAGCTCCGGGGCTCTCCTACGAGCAGTACTTC
D gene: -
J gene: TRBJ2-7
V gene: TRBV7-2
clone size: -

CDR3 protein: CASSPYDSGGSGSQFF
CDR3 DNA: TGTGCCAGCTCACCATATGATAGCGGGGGGTCGGGATCGCAGTTCTTC
D gene: TRBD2
J gene: TRBJ2-1
V gene: TRBV18
clone size: -

CDR3 protein: CASSFDGDTEAFF
CDR3 DNA: TGTGCCAGCAGCTTCGACGGGGACACTGAAGCTTTCTTT
D gene: -
J gene: TRBJ1-1
V gene: TRBV7-9
clone size: -

CDR3 protein: CAWSVRGGTEAFF
CDR3 DNA: TGTGCCTGGAGTGTACGCGGGGGCACTGAAGCTTTCTTT
D gene: -
J gene: TRBJ1-1
V gene: TRBV30
clone size: -

CDR3 protein: CATKDRGNQPQHF
CDR3 DNA: TGTGCCACGAAGGACAGGGGCAATCAGCCCCAGCATTTT
D gene: TRBD1
J gene: TRBJ1-5
V gene: TRBV19
clone size: -

CDR3 protein: CASSLEGAVGSPLHF
CDR3 DNA: TGTGCCAGCAGCTTAGAAGGGGCCGTCGGTTCACCCCTCCACTTT
D gene: -
J gene: TRBJ1-6
V gene: TRBV7-9
clone size: few

CDR3 protein: CASSEAVAGDTQYF
CDR3 DNA: TGTGCCAGCAGTGAAGCGGTAGCAGGAGATACGCAGTATTTT
D gene: -
J gene: TRBJ2-3
V gene: TRBV2
clone size: -

CDR3 protein: CATRTSGGGETQYF
CDR3 DNA: TGTGCCACCCGGACTAGCGGGGGAGGAGAGACCCAGTACTTC
D gene: TRBD2
J gene: TRBJ2-5
V gene: TRBV13
clone size: -